These 2 T cell receptor beta chains were all obtained from the same sample, sequenced in a study of T cell responses to AZD1222 COVID-19 vaccine. Clones were sequenced by immunoSEQ multiplex PCR, and TCRdb holds only the in-frame ones, with some missing. In the table there are about 130,000 clones, about nine tenths of which are singletons. Sequenced material: peripheral blood, taken on day 0 of AZD1222 vaccination. These receptors all come from an adult in good health.

The genes are TRBV3-1 (or the pseudogene TRBV3-2) and TRBJ1-3; no reliable D call. Looked up from germline, CDR1 is LGHDT and CDR2 is YNNKEL (reference sequence). The CDR3 length is 11 residues. Trimming shortened V by 4 bases and J by 7 bases, and 5 bases separated the two germline ends. Here the CDR3 reads CASSLGNTIYF. In nucleotides, the CDR3 is TGTGCCAGCAGCCTGGGTAACACCATATATTTT.

As for this clone: Other nucleotide sequences in the sample specify the same CDR3. The chain combines TRBV29-1 with TRBJ1-5; D uncertain. The V end was cut by 4 bases, the J end by 0 bases, with 7 bases between. Germline CDR1 SQVTM, CDR2 ANQGSEA. The CDR3 totals 13 residues. The CDR3 is CSVGENSNQPQHF. The CDR3 bases are TGCAGCGTTGGGGAGAATAGCAATCAGCCCCAGCATTTT. Looking up the rest from reference TRBV29-1 and TRBJ1-5 gives the full variable domain: SAVISQKPSRDICQRGTSLTIQCQVDSQVTMMFWYRQQPGQSLTLIATANQGSEATYESGFVIDKFPISRPNLTFSTLTVSNMSPEDSSIYLCSVGENSNQPQHFGDGTRLSIL.